What follows are 25 T cell receptor beta chains derived from one specimen sequenced in a study of blood T cells in healthy people across ages. Then a second PCR, running about 6 to 12 cycles, was carried out with a sample-barcoded 5' primer and a J-beta primer mix. TCRdb passed the 5' RACE reads through MiXCR, listing each CDR3 protein once. This sample has 1.2 million to 1.5 million distinct CDR3 sequences, with approximately 59% found just once. Sample: blood. The source is a man younger than 35 in good health.

The chain is built from TRBV7-9 and TRBJ2-1; no clear D gene. V lost 5 bases, J lost 3 bases, and 14 bases lay in between. Germline assignment: CDR1 SEHNR and CDR2 FQNEAQ (reference sequence). The CDR3 contains 15 residues. The chain's CDR3 is CASSPFRLDYNEQFF. The CDR3 bases are TGTGCCAGCAGCCCCTTCCGGTTGGACTACAATGAGCAGTTCTTC.

The table lists this clonotype with a few counts. This chain joins TRBV11-2 and TRBJ1-6; 7 bases line up with TRBD1. Germline CDR1 is SGHAT and CDR2 is FQNNGV. V lost 4 bases, J lost 9 bases, and 9 bases stayed unmatched. This CDR3 is built from 15 residues. The CDR3 nucleotides read TGTGCCAGCAGCTCCCTGACAGGGATAGGTTCACCCCTCCACTTT. Encoded protein: CASSSLTGIGSPLHF.

This clonotype was found a few times. This sequence joins TRBV9 and TRBJ2-4; 10 bases are a match to TRBD2. The J call is in doubt because the DNA end fits TRBJ2-5 better. From germline, CDR1 is SGDLS and CDR2 YYNGEE. This CDR3 is built from 16 residues. In nucleotides, the CDR3 is TGTGCCAGCAGCTTTTCCGCTAGCGGGAGAATGGAGACCCAGTACTTC. Protein sequence: CASSFSASGRMETQYF.

This clonotype was detected only a few times. The chain recombines TRBV29-1 with TRBJ2-1; D possibly corresponds to TRBD2 (6 bases). Trimming removed 4 bases from V and 9 bases from J, with 19 bases in between. The CDR3 loop spans 14 amino acids. Germline CDR1 SQVTM, CDR2 ANQGSEA. The CDR3 loop is CSVVVAISSGEQFF. CDR3 DNA: TGCAGCGTTGTTGTAGCCATCAGTAGCGGTGAGCAGTTCTTC.

The V gene is TRBV4-3, the J gene TRBJ1-2; possibly TRBD1 for D (5 bases). Germline CDR1 is LGHNA and CDR2 is YSLEER. The CDR3 spans 17 residues. V was trimmed by 3 bases and J by 0 bases, leaving 17 bases between them. CDR3 amino acids: CASSQDIRGGSNYGYTF. The CDR3 DNA sequence: TGCGCCAGCAGCCAGGATATCCGGGGGGGGTCTAACTATGGCTACACCTTC.

The rearrangement links TRBV19 to TRBJ2-6; D ambiguous. CDR1 is LNHDA, CDR2 SQIVND, per germline (reference sequence). CDR3 length: 13 amino acids. V was cut by 5 bases and J by 6 bases, with 8 bases left in between. The CDR3 spells CASSSEEANVLTF. The CDR3 nucleotides are TGTGCCAGTAGTTCGGAAGAGGCCAACGTCCTGACTTTC.

The rearrangement uses TRBV20-1 and TRBJ2-1, with D tentatively TRBD2 (5 bases). Germline V gives CDR1 DFQATT, CDR2 SNEGSKA (reference sequence). CDR3 length: 16 amino acids. V gave up 0 bases and J gave up 4 bases, with 16 bases separating them. DNA of the CDR3: TGCAGTGCTAGAGATCCGCGCGGGCCTCTTTACAATGAGCAGTTCTTC. Encoded protein: CSARDPRGPLYNEQFF.

As for this clonotype: Germline and junction disagree at one end, which may indicate a read error. The V call is TRBV7-7, the J call TRBJ1-2; D call uncertain. Germline V gene sequence: CDR1 SSHAT, CDR2 FNYEAQ (reference sequence). CDR3 length equals 16 residues. CDR3 nucleotides: TGTGCTAGCAGCTTAGTATTGTGGCACCCTAACTATGGCTACACCTTC. Its protein is CASSLVLWHPNYGYTF.

The rearrangement joins TRBV20-1 to TRBJ2-2; D perhaps matches TRBD2 (7 bases). Germline CDR1 reads DFQATT; CDR2 reads SNEGSKA (reference sequence). Trimming removed 2 bases from V and 7 bases from J, with 17 bases in between. The CDR3 is made up of 15 amino acids. CDR3 sequence (DNA): TGCAGTGCTAGACTGGGGGGGGGCCAAGGCGGGGAGCTGTTTTTT. Protein product: CSARLGGGQGGELFF.

This clonotype has only one observation. The chain is built from TRBV4-1 and TRBJ1-5; possible D gene TRBD1, 6 bases. Germline V gives CDR1 MGHRA, CDR2 YSYEKL. The CDR3 has 15 amino acids. V lost 0 bases and J 5 bases, leaving 11 bases between the germline ends. CDR3: CASSQEEDSYQPQHF. The CDR3 bases are TGCGCCAGCAGCCAAGAGGAGGACAGCTATCAGCCCCAGCATTTT.

The chain has TRBV4-1 and TRBJ2-1; TRBD2 agrees at 14 bases. CDR1 and CDR2 (germline): MGHRA, YSYEKL. The CDR3 has 17 amino acids. Germline trimming cut 0 bases from V and 5 bases from J; bases unmatched to any gene: 3. CDR3 amino acids: CASSQDMGLAGDNEQFF. The CDR3 nucleotides read TGCGCCAGCAGCCAAGATATGGGACTAGCGGGAGACAATGAGCAGTTCTTC.

This clonotype came up once. The rearrangement uses TRBV28 and TRBJ2-5; D perhaps matches TRBD1 (6 bases). The CDR3 consists of 13 residues. The germline V and J ends were trimmed by 5 bases and 4 bases, with 11 bases remaining between them. Germline assignment: CDR1 MDHEN and CDR2 SYDVKM. The CDR3 nucleotides are TGTGCCAGCAGTCCCAGACAGGTAGAGACCCAGTACTTC. As protein: CASSPRQVETQYF.

This chain uses TRBV5-1 with TRBJ2-1; 10 positions agree with TRBD1. TRBJ2-7 matches the DNA end more closely, so the J call is doubtful. Germline V gene sequence: CDR1 SGHRS, CDR2 YFSETQ. The CDR3 extends over 15 amino acids. The CDR3 bases are TGCGCCAGCAGCTTGAACCGGGACAGGGGTGCCGAGCAGTACTTC. Its translation: CASSLNRDRGAEQYF.

This chain uses TRBV4-1 with TRBJ1-5, with D possibly matching TRBD1 (5 bases). This CDR3 region has 15 residues. V dropped 4 bases and J dropped 3 bases, with 13 bases sitting between them. Germline CDR1 MGHRA, CDR2 YSYEKL. The DNA of the CDR3 is TGCGCCAGCAGCCTGCAGGGTTTAAACAATCAGCCCCAGCATTTT. This codes for CASSLQGLNNQPQHF.

This clonotype was observed once. V gene TRBV10-3 combines with J gene TRBJ2-2; 10 positions match TRBD2. This CDR3 has 13 amino acids. Trimming removed 10 bases from V and 6 bases from J; junction bases left unmatched: 5. The germline CDR1 and CDR2 sequences are ENHRY and SYGVKD. CDR3 region: CATGTSESGELFF. In DNA form, the CDR3 reads TGTGCCACGGGGACTAGCGAGTCCGGGGAGCTGTTTTTT.

The CDR3 region is CASSYQRPSYNEQFF. CDR3 in DNA: TGTGCCAGCAGTTATCAGCGGCCGTCCTACAATGAGCAGTTCTTC. The rearrangement links TRBV6-2 or TRBV6-3 to TRBJ2-1; perhaps TRBD2 as D (5 bases). The CDR3 runs 15 residues. The ends were cut back, 3 bases at V and 1 base at J, with 10 bases in the middle. From germline, CDR1 is MNHEY and CDR2 SVGEGT.

V and J are TRBV20-1 and TRBJ2-6; the D is unclear. This CDR3 comprises 17 residues. Trimming pared 3 bases from V and 0 bases from J, leaving 15 bases between. Germline loops: CDR1 DFQATT, CDR2 SNEGSKA (reference sequence). The CDR3 DNA reads TGCAGTGCTAGGCTTTTACAGCCAGGCTCTGGGGCCAACGTCCTGACTTTC. Amino acids: CSARLLQPGSGANVLTF.

The V gene is TRBV20-1, the J gene TRBJ1-1; D is unclear. This CDR3 comprises 14 residues. Germline assignment: CDR1 DFQATT and CDR2 SNEGSKA (reference sequence). Deletions cut 0 bases from V and 1 base from J, with 9 bases between. The CDR3 protein is CSARDARQNTEAFF. The DNA of the CDR3 is TGCAGTGCTAGAGATGCGCGTCAGAACACTGAAGCTTTCTTT.

The chain employs TRBV6-6 and TRBJ2-5, with D tentatively TRBD1 (5 bases). This CDR3 spans 13 amino acids. With 2 bases removed from V and 7 bases from J, the gap between germline ends came to 11 bases. CDR1 is MNHNY, CDR2 SVGAGI, per germline (reference sequence). As DNA, the CDR3 is TGTGCCAGCAGTTACGTGAAAACAGGGACCCAGTACTTC. Protein product: CASSYVKTGTQYF.

This chain uses TRBV4-3 with TRBJ2-7, with D possibly matching TRBD2 (6 bases). Deletions cut 1 base from V and 4 bases from J, with 14 bases between. Germline loops: CDR1 LGHNA, CDR2 YSLEER. The CDR3 spans 15 residues. This chain's CDR3 is CASSQVRDGLYEQYF. For the CDR3, the DNA is TGCGCCAGCAGCCAAGTCCGGGACGGACTATACGAGCAGTACTTC.

This sequence joins TRBV5-1 and TRBJ2-5; 8 bases line up with TRBD2. Germline V lookup: CDR1 SGHRS, CDR2 YFSETQ. V was clipped by 4 bases and J by 6 bases; unmatched bases: 8. This CDR3 is 14 amino acids long. The CDR3 loop is CASSPTGGPQTQYF. Written as DNA, the CDR3 is TGCGCCAGCAGCCCTACGGGGGGGCCACAGACCCAGTACTTC.

This chain links TRBV6-5 with TRBJ2-7; 10 bases map to TRBD2. Looked up from germline, CDR1 is MNHEY and CDR2 is SVGAGI. The CDR3 is 16 amino acids. V gave up 4 bases and J gave up 4 bases; unmatched junction bases: 10. CDR3 sequence reads: CASSSRSSGSGYEQYF. Here the CDR3 DNA reads TGTGCCAGCAGTTCCCGATCTAGCGGGAGTGGGTACGAGCAGTACTTC.

The chain carries TRBV4-1 and TRBJ1-6, with unresolved D. The CDR3 is 14 amino acids. The V end lost 5 bases, the J end lost 7 bases, and 12 bases lay between the germline ends. Looked up from germline, CDR1 is MGHRA and CDR2 is YSYEKL. In nucleotides, the CDR3 is TGCGCCAGCAGCGTCGGACCCACAAATTCACCCCTCCACTTT. Protein product: CASSVGPTNSPLHF.

The rearrangement joins TRBV4-1 to TRBJ2-1; no clear D gene. The V gene's germline CDR1 is MGHRA and CDR2 YSYEKL. Trimming removed 3 bases from V and 4 bases from J, with 16 bases in between. The CDR3 length is 16 residues. The CDR3 sequence: CASSHAPLSPYNEQFF. In nucleotides, the CDR3 is TGCGCCAGCAGCCATGCCCCACTAAGCCCTTACAATGAGCAGTTCTTC.

This clonotype was seen once. The V gene is TRBV25-1, the J gene TRBJ2-7, with 12 nucleotides matching TRBD2. CDR3 length: 14 residues. V shed 6 bases and J 5 bases; nucleotides not matched to a gene: 5. Germline V gene lookup returns CDR1 MGHDK and CDR2 SYGVNS. Here the CDR3 DNA reads TGTGCCAGCAGCGTGACTAGCGGGAGTGACGAGCAGTACTTC. Translated: CASSVTSGSDEQYF.